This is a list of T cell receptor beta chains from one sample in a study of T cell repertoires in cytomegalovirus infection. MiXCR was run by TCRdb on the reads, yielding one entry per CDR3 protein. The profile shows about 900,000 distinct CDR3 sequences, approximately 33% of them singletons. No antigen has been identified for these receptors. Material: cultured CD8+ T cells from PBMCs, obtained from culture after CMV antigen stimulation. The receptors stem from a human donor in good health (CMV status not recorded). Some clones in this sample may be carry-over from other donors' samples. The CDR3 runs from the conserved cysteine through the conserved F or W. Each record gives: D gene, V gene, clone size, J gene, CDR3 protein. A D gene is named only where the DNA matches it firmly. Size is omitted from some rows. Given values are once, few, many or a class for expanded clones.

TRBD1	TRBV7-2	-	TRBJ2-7	CASSGDRGSHEQYF
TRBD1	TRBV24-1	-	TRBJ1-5	CATSAAQGVQPQHF
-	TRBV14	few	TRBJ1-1	CASSPLRSWNTEAFF
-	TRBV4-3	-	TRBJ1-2	CASSPEGEGEIGYTF
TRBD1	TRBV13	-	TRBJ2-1	CASSSLQGAYNEQFF
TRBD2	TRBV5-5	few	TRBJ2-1	CASSIHPLAGGYNEQFF
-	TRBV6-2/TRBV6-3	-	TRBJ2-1	CASSYSVQGNEQFF
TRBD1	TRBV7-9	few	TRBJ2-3	CASSLRDRGPDTQYF
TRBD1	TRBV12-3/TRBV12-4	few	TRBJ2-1	CASSPDEGQAKYNEQFF
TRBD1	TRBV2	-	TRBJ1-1	CASRRGTGREAFF
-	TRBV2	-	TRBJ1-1	CASHPPGMKNTEAFF
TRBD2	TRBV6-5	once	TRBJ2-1	CASIMTSGENEQFF
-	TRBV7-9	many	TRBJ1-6	CASSRQPSLTSPLHF
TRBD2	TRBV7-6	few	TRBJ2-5	CASSYRRAGEETQYF
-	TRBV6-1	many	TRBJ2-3	CASSSRRRGDDTQYF
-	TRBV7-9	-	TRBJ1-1	CASSSPWVPDTEAFF
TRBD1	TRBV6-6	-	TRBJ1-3	CASGSGTALVSKVSGNTIYF
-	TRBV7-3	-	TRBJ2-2	CANSLWGGPAGELFF
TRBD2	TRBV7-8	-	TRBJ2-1	CASSLVIAGYSNEQFF
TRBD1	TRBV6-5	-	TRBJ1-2	CASSPPPGGLRGYTF
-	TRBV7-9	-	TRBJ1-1	CASSSGGESAFF
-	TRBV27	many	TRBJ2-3	CASSPGPLSTDTQYF
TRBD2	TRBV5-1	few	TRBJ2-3	CASSLEAGLAGTDTQYF
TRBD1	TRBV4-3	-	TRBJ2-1	CASSQAPGTGFNEQFF
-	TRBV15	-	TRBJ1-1	CATSRDLGQNTEAFF
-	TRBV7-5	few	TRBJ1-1	CISVPEAPGQGSEDTEAFF
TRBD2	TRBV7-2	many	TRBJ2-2	CASSSVWGGTGELFF
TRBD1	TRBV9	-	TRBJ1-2	CASSITRDRGNYGYTF
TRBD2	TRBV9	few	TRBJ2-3	CASSPRGGGAGDTQYF